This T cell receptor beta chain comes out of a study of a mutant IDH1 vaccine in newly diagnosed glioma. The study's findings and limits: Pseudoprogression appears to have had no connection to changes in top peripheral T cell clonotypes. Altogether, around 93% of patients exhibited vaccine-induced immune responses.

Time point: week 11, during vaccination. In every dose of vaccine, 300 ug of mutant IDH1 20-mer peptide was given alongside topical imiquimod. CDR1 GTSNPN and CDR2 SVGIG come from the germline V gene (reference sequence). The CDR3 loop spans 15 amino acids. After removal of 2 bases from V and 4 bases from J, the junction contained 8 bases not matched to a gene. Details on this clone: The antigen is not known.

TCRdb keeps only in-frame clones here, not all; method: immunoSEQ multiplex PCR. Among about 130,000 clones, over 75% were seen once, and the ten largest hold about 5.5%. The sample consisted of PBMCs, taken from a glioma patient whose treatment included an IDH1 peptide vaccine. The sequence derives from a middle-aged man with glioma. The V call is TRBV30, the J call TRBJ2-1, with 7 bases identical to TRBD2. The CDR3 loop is CAWSRSSGPYNEQFF. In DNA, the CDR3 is TGTGCCTGGAGTAGGTCTAGCGGACCTTACAATGAGCAGTTCTTC.